The 6 T cell receptor beta chains below were found in one sample sequenced in a study of patients and donors after allogeneic stem cell transplantation. A single record per CDR3 protein comes from TCRdb applying MiXCR to the RT-PCR reads. The sample lists 100,000 to 120,000 distinct CDR3 sequences; approximately 40% were seen once. The sample taken for sequencing was blood, either unsorted or a sorted T cell fraction (not recorded which). These receptors were collected from a human donor who was either an allogeneic HSCT recipient or a stem cell or donor lymphocyte infusion donor (not recorded which). It is not recorded whose cells these are; they may come from a transplant donor.

The chain employs TRBV11-2 and TRBJ2-3; D is undetermined. The CDR3 extends over 15 amino acids. The germline V gene has CDR1 SGHAT and CDR2 FQNNGV. The ends were cut back, 5 bases at V and 2 bases at J, with 14 bases in the middle. CDR3 nucleotides: TGTGCCAGCAGCCCCGATCTTCGTGTCACAGATACGCAGTATTTT. This translates into CASSPDLRVTDTQYF.

The CDR3: CASSEDVGRVGNTIYF. The CDR3 bases are TGTGCCAGCAGTGAAGACGTTGGCCGAGTTGGAAACACCATATATTTT. The chain recombines TRBV6-1 with TRBJ1-3; no reliable D call. There are 16 residues in the CDR3. V lost 1 base, J lost 3 bases, and 13 bases lay in between. Germline V lookup: CDR1 MNHNS, CDR2 SASEGT.

The genes are TRBV6-2 or TRBV6-3 and TRBJ2-7; D may be TRBD1 or TRBD2 (5 bases each). Trimming left V 6 bases short and J 2 bases short, with 14 bases between. Germline V gene lookup returns CDR1 MNHEY and CDR2 SVGEGT. The CDR3 length is 14 residues. The CDR3 sequence: CASRRPGTTYEQYF. For the CDR3, the DNA is TGTGCCAGCAGGCGTCCCGGGACCACCTACGAGCAGTACTTC.

Only a few counts were recorded for this clonotype. The V gene is TRBV6-5, the J gene TRBJ1-6; 7 bases line up with TRBD1. The V gene's germline CDR1 is MNHEY and CDR2 SVGAGI. Unmatched junction bases numbered 8, after V lost 2 bases and J lost 7 bases. The CDR3 loop spans 16 amino acids. The CDR3 nucleotides are TGTGCCAGCAGTTACAGGGGGCATGATTCCAATTCACCCCTCCACTTT. Translated, it gives CASSYRGHDSNSPLHF.

The genes are TRBV12-3 or TRBV12-4 and TRBJ2-1, with D tentatively TRBD2 (6 bases). The CDR3 length is 14 residues. V was pared by 2 bases and J by 6 bases, with 11 bases between. CDR3 in DNA: TGTGCCAGCAGTTTACACGGGAGATCCAATGAGCAGTTCTTC. Translated: CASSLHGRSNEQFF.

This sequence joins TRBV7-2 and TRBJ1-1, with TRBD1 matching over 10 bases. Trimming took 5 bases from V and 5 from J; bases not matched to a gene: 11. CDR1 and CDR2 from the germline V gene are SGHTA and FQGNSA. CDR3 size: 16 residues. The CDR3 DNA reads as TGTGCCAGCAGCCCTCCGGGACAGGGGATTCATACTGAAGCTTTCTTT. Encoded protein: CASSPPGQGIHTEAFF.